This T cell receptor (beta chain) is drawn from a study of T cell responses to AZD1222 COVID-19 vaccine. Study conclusions and caveats: Sampled repertoires all dated from after the peak T cell response.

Clones were read by immunoSEQ multiplex PCR, and TCRdb kept only the in-frame ones, dropping some. The profile shows 120,000 to 150,000 clones, about 88% of them singletons. Remarks on this clone: What it recognizes is unknown.

Unmatched junction bases numbered 6, after V lost 1 base and J lost 4 bases. CDR3 length: 15 amino acids. Germline assignment: CDR1 LNHDA and CDR2 SQIVND (reference sequence). The chain has TRBV19 and TRBJ2-7; 8 bases line up with TRBD1. This TCR derives from an adult in good health. The sample here was peripheral blood, taken on day 0 of AZD1222 vaccination. The CDR3 region is CASSIAGQGRYEQYF. The CDR3 DNA sequence: TGTGCCAGTAGTATAGCCGGACAGGGTCGGTACGAGCAGTACTTC.